The clone carrying this TCR beta chain showed up many times. What it binds is unknown. The V segment lost 3 bases and the J segment 5 bases; nucleotides outside the gene matches: 10. The CDR3 runs 16 residues. Germline V gives CDR1 SGHRS, CDR2 YFSETQ. The authors produced cDNA by 5'RACE using 10-nucleotide random UMIs. MiXCR was run by TCRdb on the 5' RACE reads, yielding one entry per CDR3 protein. The data hold roughly 90,000 distinct CDR3 sequences, with under 4.5% observed a single time. These data originate in a study of neurological immune-mediated disorders. It was from 2 million PBMCs stored at -80 C that the unsorted libraries were obtained. Points from the study as a whole: None of the CDR3 amino acid sequences of expanded clones were shared across subjects, and this suggested private repertoires in all groups.

The genes are TRBV5-1 and TRBJ2-2; 7 bases are shared with TRBD1. This clonotype was obtained from a woman aged 45-65 years with multiple sclerosis. Sequenced input: PBMCs. CDR3 sequence reads: CASSSTGQRVTGELFF. The DNA of the CDR3 is TGCGCCAGCAGCTCAACGGGACAGCGTGTAACCGGGGAGCTGTTTTTT.